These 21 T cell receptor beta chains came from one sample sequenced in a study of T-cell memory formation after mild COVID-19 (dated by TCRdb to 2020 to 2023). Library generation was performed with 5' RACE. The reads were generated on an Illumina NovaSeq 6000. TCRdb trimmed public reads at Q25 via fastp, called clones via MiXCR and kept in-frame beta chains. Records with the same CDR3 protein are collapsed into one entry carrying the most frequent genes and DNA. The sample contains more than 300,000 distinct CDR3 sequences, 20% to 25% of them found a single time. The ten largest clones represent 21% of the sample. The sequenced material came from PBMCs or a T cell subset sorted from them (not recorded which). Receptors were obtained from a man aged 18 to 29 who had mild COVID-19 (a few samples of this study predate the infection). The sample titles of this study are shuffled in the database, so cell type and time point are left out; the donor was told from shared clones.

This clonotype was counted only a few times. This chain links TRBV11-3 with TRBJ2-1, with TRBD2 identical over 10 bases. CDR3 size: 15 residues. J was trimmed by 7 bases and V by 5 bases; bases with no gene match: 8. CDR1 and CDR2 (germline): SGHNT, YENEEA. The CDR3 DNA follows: TGTGCCAGCAGCCTCGGACTAGCGGAAATTAATGAGCAGTTCTTC. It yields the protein CASSLGLAEINEQFF. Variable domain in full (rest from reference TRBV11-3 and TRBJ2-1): EAGVVQSPRYKIIEKKQPVAFWCNPISGHNTLYWYLQNLGQGPELLIRYENEEAVDDSQLPKDRFSAERLKGVDSTLKIQPAELGDSAVYLCASSLGLAEINEQFFGPGTRLTVL.

The chain's CDR3 is CASSAWTGGYYGYTF. For the CDR3, the DNA is TGTGCCAGCAGCGCCTGGACTGGAGGGTACTATGGCTACACCTTC. This chain links TRBV11-2 with TRBJ1-2; D uncertain. The CDR3 covers 15 residues. Germline V gene sequence: CDR1 SGHAT, CDR2 FQNNGV. Deletions cut 5 bases from V and 3 bases from J, with 16 bases between.

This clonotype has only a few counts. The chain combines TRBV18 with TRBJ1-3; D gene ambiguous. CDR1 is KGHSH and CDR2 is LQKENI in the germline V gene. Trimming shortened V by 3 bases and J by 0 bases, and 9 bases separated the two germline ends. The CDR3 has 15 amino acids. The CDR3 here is CASSPTASSGNTIYF. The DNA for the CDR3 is TGTGCCAGCTCACCCACAGCGAGCTCTGGAAACACCATATATTTT. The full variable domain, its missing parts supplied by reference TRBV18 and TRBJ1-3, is NAGVMQNPRHLVRRRGQEARLRCSPMKGHSHVYWYRQLPEEGLKFMVYLQKENIIDESGMPKERFSAEFPKEGPSILRIQQVVRGDSAAYFCASSPTASSGNTIYFGEGSWLTVV.

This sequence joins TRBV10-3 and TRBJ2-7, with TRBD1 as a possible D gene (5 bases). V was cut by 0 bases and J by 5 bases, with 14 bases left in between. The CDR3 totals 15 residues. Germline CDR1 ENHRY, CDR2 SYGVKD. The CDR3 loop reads CAISESQGSLHEQYF. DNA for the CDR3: TGTGCCATCAGTGAGTCCCAGGGTAGCCTCCACGAGCAGTACTTC.

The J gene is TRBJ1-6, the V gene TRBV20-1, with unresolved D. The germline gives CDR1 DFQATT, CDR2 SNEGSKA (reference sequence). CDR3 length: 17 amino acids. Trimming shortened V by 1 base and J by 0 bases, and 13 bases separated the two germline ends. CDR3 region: CSARGGVGSSYNSPLHF. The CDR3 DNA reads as TGCAGTGCTAGAGGTGGTGTTGGGAGCTCCTATAATTCACCCCTCCACTTT.

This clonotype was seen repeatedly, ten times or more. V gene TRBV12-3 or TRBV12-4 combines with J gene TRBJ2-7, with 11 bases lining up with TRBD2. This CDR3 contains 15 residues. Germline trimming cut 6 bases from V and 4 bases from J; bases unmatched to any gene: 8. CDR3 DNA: TGTGCCAGCAGCCAGACTAGCGGGGCAGAGTACGAGCAGTACTTC. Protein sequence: CASSQTSGAEYEQYF.

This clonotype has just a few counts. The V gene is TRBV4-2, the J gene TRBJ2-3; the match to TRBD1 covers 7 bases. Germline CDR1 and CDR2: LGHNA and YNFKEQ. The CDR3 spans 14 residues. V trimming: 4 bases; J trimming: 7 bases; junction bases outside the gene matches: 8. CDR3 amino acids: CASSPTRGMNTQYF. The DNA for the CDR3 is TGTGCCAGCAGCCCGACCAGGGGGATGAATACGCAGTATTTT.

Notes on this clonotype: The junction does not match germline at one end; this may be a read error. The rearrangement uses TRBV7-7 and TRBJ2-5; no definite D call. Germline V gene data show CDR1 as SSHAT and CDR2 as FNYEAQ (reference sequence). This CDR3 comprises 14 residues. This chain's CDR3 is CASSLDGTHAPQYF. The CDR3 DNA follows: TGTGCTAGCAGCTTAGACGGCACCCACGCGCCCCAGTACTTC.

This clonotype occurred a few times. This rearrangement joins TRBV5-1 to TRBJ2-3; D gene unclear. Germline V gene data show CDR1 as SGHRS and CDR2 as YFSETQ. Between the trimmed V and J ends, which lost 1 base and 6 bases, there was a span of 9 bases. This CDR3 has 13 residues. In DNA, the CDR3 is TGCGCCAGCAGCTTGCCCGAAGAGGATACGCAGTATTTT. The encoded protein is CASSLPEEDTQYF.

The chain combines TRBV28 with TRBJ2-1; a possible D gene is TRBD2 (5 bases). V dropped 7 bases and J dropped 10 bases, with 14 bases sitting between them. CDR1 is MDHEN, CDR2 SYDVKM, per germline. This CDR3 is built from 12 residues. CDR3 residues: CASNTIPGEQFF. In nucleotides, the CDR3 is TGTGCCAGCAATACCATCCCGGGGGAGCAGTTCTTC.

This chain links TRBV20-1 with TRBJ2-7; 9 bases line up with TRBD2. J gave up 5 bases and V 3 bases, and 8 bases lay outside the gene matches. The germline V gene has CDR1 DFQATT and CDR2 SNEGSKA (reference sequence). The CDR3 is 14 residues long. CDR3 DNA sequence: TGCAGTGCTAGGGATGCCGGGACTAGCCACGAGCAGTACTTC. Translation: CSARDAGTSHEQYF.

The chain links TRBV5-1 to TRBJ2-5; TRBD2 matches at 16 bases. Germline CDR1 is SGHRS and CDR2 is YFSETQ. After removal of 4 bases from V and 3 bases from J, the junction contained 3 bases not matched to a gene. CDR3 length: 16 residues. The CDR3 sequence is CASSRGTSGGEETQYF. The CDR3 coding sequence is TGCGCCAGCAGCCGCGGGACTAGCGGGGGGGAAGAGACCCAGTACTTC.

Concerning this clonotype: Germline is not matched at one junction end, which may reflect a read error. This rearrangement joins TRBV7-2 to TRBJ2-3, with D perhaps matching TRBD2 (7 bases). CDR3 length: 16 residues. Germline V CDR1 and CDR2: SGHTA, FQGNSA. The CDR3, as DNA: TGTGCCAGCAGCTCCGGGGCGGGGGCTAGCACATATACGCAGTATTTT. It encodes CASSSGAGASTYTQYF.

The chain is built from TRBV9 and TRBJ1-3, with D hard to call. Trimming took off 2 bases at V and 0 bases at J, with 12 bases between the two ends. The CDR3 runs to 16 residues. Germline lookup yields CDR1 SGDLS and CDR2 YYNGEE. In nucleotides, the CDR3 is TGTGCCAGCAGCGTCCAGACACCCAACTCTGGAAACACCATATATTTT. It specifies CASSVQTPNSGNTIYF.

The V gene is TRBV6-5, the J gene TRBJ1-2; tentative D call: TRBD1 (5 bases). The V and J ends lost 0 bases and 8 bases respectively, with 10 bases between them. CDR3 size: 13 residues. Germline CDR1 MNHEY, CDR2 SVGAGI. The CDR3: CASSYSTVGGYTF. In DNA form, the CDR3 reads TGTGCCAGCAGTTACTCGACAGTGGGCGGCTACACCTTC.

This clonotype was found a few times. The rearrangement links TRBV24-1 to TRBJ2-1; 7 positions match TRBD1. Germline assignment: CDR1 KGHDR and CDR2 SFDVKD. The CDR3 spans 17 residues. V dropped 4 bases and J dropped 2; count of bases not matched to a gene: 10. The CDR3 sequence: CATSDKKGRGTYNEQFF. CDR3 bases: TGTGCCACCAGTGACAAGAAGGGCAGGGGGACCTACAATGAGCAGTTCTTC.

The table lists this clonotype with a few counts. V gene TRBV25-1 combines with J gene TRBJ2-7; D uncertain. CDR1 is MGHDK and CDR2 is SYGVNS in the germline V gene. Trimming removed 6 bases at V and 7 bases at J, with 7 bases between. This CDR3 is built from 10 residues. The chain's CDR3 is CASSGKEQYF. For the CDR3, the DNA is TGTGCCAGCAGCGGTAAGGAGCAGTACTTC.

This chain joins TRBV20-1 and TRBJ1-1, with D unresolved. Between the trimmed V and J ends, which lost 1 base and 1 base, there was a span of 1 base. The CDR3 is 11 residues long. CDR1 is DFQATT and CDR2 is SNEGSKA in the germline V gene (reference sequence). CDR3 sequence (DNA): TGCAGTGCTAGAGCGAACACTGAAGCTTTCTTT. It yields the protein CSARANTEAFF.

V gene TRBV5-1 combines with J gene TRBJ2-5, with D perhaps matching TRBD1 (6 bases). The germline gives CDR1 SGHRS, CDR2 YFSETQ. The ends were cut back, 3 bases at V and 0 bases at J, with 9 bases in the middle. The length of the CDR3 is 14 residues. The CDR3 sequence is CASSSRQDQETQYF. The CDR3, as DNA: TGCGCCAGCAGCTCCCGACAGGACCAAGAGACCCAGTACTTC.

The CDR3 loop reads CASSFGQLSTDTQYF. CDR3 bases: TGTGCCAGCAGCTTCGGACAGCTTAGCACAGATACGCAGTATTTT. J is TRBJ2-3 and V is TRBV11-3; D possibly corresponds to TRBD1 (6 bases). The germline V gene has CDR1 SGHNT and CDR2 YENEEA. Trimming took off 3 bases at V and 0 bases at J, with 10 bases between the two ends. The CDR3 sequence is 15 residues long.

The CDR3 here is CATSRVLLPGQGPADTQYF. The CDR3 DNA sequence: TGTGCCACCAGCAGAGTACTCCTTCCGGGACAGGGCCCCGCAGATACGCAGTATTTT. The V gene is TRBV15, the J gene TRBJ2-3; 9 nucleotides align to TRBD1. The germline CDR1 and CDR2 sequences are LNHNV and YYDKDF (reference sequence). The CDR3 extends over 19 amino acids. V lost 1 base, J lost 4 bases, and 15 bases stayed unmatched. The full variable domain, its missing parts supplied by reference TRBV15 and TRBJ2-3, is DAMVIQNPRYQVTQFGKPVTLSCSQTLNHNVMYWYQQKSSQAPKLLFHYYDKDFNNEADTPDNFQSRRPNTSFCFLDIRSPGLGDTAMYLCATSRVLLPGQGPADTQYFGPGTRLTVL.